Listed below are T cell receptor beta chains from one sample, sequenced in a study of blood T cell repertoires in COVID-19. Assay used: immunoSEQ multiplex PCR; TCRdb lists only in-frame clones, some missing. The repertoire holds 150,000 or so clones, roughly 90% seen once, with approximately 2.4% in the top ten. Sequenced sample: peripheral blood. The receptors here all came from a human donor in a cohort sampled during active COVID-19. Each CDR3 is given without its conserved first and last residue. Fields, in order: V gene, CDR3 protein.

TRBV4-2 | ASSQDPPGINTGELF
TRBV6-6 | ASSLDTVAH
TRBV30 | AWSPGQTYEQY
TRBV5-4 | ASSPTSGSPNEQF
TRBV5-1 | ASSLEPANSKEKLF
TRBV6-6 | ASRSRTDTGELF
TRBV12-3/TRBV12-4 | ASSFSISYEQY
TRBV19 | ASSIRGGSGYEQY
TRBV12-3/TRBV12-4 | ASSTGVSEAF
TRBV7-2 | ASSSLGGGWERLF
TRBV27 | ASSLSGTRPYEQF
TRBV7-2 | ASRPTGGPYNEQF
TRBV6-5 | ASGDSGANVLT
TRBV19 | ASRTSGPSYNEQF
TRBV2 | ASSEPPFGQGSPQPQH
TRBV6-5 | ASSPGNLGIQY
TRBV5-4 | ASSLRDRDNEQY
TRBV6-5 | ATHPHGGTDTQY
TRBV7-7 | ASSLGSFSYNEQF
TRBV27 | ASSFWGTNEKLF
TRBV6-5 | ASSSVGTVQETQY
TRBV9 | ASSVAGGDVAKNIQY
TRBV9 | ASSVHLGEGTDTQY